These T cell receptor beta chains were read from a single sample in a study of response to subunit inactivated influenza vaccine. MiXCR was run by TCRdb on the RT-PCR reads, yielding one entry per CDR3 protein. This table has approximately 730,000 distinct CDR3 sequences, about 15% appearing once. This specimen was PBMCs from blood, taken roughly 2 weeks before vaccination. The source is a man between 45 and 60 years old who received an inactivated influenza vaccine. Each CDR3 is given with its conserved first and last residue. The D gene is left open where the match is weak. Clone sizes are given selectively: once, few, many, or a class where the clone is expanded.

cdr3_aa: CASSFVTTAPYNEQFF
cdr3_nt: TGTGCCAGCAGTTTCGTAACGACAGCTCCCTACAATGAGCAGTTCTTC
d_call: .
clone_size: few
j_call: TRBJ2-1
v_call: TRBV27

cdr3_aa: CASSSMRRGYYNEQFF
cdr3_nt: TGTGCCAGCAGTTCCATGCGCAGGGGGTACTACAATGAGCAGTTCTTC
d_call: TRBD1
clone_size: few
j_call: TRBJ2-1
v_call: TRBV6-2/TRBV6-3

cdr3_aa: CARVDRGNYEQYF
cdr3_nt: TGCGCCAGAGTTGACAGGGGTAACTACGAGCAGTACTTC
d_call: TRBD1
clone_size: once
j_call: TRBJ2-7
v_call: TRBV23-1

cdr3_aa: CASSLLFGVGETQYF
cdr3_nt: TGTGCCAGCAGCTTATTGTTCGGGGTCGGGGAGACCCAGTACTTC
d_call: .
clone_size: .
j_call: TRBJ2-5
v_call: TRBV7-9

cdr3_aa: CASSSFGTRAYEQYF
cdr3_nt: TGTGCCAGCAGCTCATTCGGGACTAGGGCGTACGAGCAGTACTTC
d_call: TRBD2
clone_size: .
j_call: TRBJ2-7
v_call: TRBV7-4

cdr3_aa: CASSLAGVRTSSYEQYF
cdr3_nt: TGTGCCAGCAGTTTAGCGGGGGTCAGAACCAGCTCCTACGAGCAGTACTTC
d_call: .
clone_size: many
j_call: TRBJ2-7
v_call: TRBV12-3/TRBV12-4

cdr3_aa: CASSWGTGASQNEQFF
cdr3_nt: TGTGCCAGCAGCTGGGGGACAGGGGCTTCCCAAAATGAGCAGTTCTTC
d_call: TRBD1
clone_size: .
j_call: TRBJ2-1
v_call: TRBV5-5

cdr3_aa: CASKDRSSYEQYF
cdr3_nt: TGTGCCAGCAAAGATCGGAGCTCCTACGAGCAGTACTTC
d_call: .
clone_size: .
j_call: TRBJ2-7
v_call: TRBV2

cdr3_aa: CSARVSVSSGNTIYF
cdr3_nt: TGCAGTGCTAGAGTCTCCGTTAGCTCTGGAAACACCATATATTTT
d_call: .
clone_size: .
j_call: TRBJ1-3
v_call: TRBV20-1

cdr3_aa: CASSQDLAEYQETQYF
cdr3_nt: TGCGCCAGCAGCCAAGATCTAGCAGAGTACCAAGAGACCCAGTACTTC
d_call: .
clone_size: .
j_call: TRBJ2-5
v_call: TRBV4-3

cdr3_aa: CATGGQGRKETQYF
cdr3_nt: TGTGCCACGGGGGGACAGGGGAGGAAAGAGACCCAGTACTTC
d_call: TRBD1
clone_size: few
j_call: TRBJ2-5
v_call: TRBV15

cdr3_aa: CASSLIGGEGTGELFF
cdr3_nt: TGTGCCAGCAGTTTGATTGGCGGGGAGGGAACCGGGGAGCTGTTTTTT
d_call: TRBD2
clone_size: few
j_call: TRBJ2-2
v_call: TRBV27

cdr3_aa: CASWSGGLVVNEQFF
cdr3_nt: TGTGCCAGCTGGTCCGGGGGACTAGTTGTAAATGAGCAGTTCTTC
d_call: TRBD2
clone_size: many
j_call: TRBJ2-1
v_call: TRBV6-1

cdr3_aa: CAIQPRDGSTDTQYF
cdr3_nt: TGTGCCATCCAACCCAGGGACGGAAGCACAGATACGCAGTATTTT
d_call: .
clone_size: few
j_call: TRBJ2-3
v_call: TRBV28

cdr3_aa: CATSRGRVQTSTDTQYF
cdr3_nt: TGTGCCACCAGCAGAGGAAGGGTCCAGACTAGCACAGATACGCAGTATTTT
d_call: .
clone_size: .
j_call: TRBJ2-3
v_call: TRBV15

cdr3_aa: CASSLSYPYEQYF
cdr3_nt: TGCGCCAGCAGCTTATCATACCCGTACGAGCAGTACTTC
d_call: .
clone_size: few
j_call: TRBJ2-7
v_call: TRBV5-1

cdr3_aa: CASSHPTSGSDTGELFF
cdr3_nt: TGCGCCAGCAGCCACCCGACTAGCGGGAGTGACACCGGGGAGCTGTTTTTT
d_call: TRBD2
clone_size: few
j_call: TRBJ2-2
v_call: TRBV4-3

cdr3_aa: CASSYRYSTEAFF
cdr3_nt: TGTGCCAGCAGTTATCGCTACAGCACTGAAGCTTTCTTT
d_call: .
clone_size: .
j_call: TRBJ1-1
v_call: TRBV6-2/TRBV6-3

cdr3_aa: CASSGGLTGELFF
cdr3_nt: TGTGCCAGCTCCGGGGGACTCACCGGGGAGCTGTTTTTT
d_call: .
clone_size: many
j_call: TRBJ2-2
v_call: TRBV7-3

cdr3_aa: CASRSSYNEQFF
cdr3_nt: TGTGCCAGCCGGAGCTCCTACAATGAGCAGTTCTTC
d_call: .
clone_size: many
j_call: TRBJ2-1
v_call: TRBV28

cdr3_aa: CASSFSGTGGEQYF
cdr3_nt: TGTGCCAGCAGCTTCTCCGGGACAGGGGGCGAGCAGTACTTC
d_call: TRBD1
clone_size: .
j_call: TRBJ2-7
v_call: TRBV7-9

cdr3_aa: CASILPGQGYEQYF
cdr3_nt: TGTGCCAGCATCTTACCCGGACAGGGCTACGAGCAGTACTTC
d_call: TRBD1
clone_size: many
j_call: TRBJ2-7
v_call: TRBV25-1

cdr3_aa: CASSQETGGYQETQYF
cdr3_nt: TGTGCCAGCAGCCAGGAGACAGGGGGGTACCAAGAGACCCAGTACTTC
d_call: TRBD1
clone_size: few
j_call: TRBJ2-5
v_call: TRBV3-1

cdr3_aa: CASSPQKSLAVPYEQYF
cdr3_nt: TGTGCCAGCAGTCCACAAAAGAGCCTAGCAGTACCCTACGAGCAGTACTTC
d_call: .
clone_size: .
j_call: TRBJ2-7
v_call: TRBV12-3/TRBV12-4

cdr3_aa: CSARDHRAGSNYGYTF
cdr3_nt: TGCAGTGCTAGAGATCATCGGGCAGGCTCTAACTATGGCTACACCTTC
d_call: .
clone_size: few
j_call: TRBJ1-2
v_call: TRBV20-1

cdr3_aa: CASSSQLQGTGELFF
cdr3_nt: TGCGCCAGCAGCTCTCAACTCCAGGGCACCGGGGAGCTGTTTTTT
d_call: .
clone_size: .
j_call: TRBJ2-2
v_call: TRBV5-1

cdr3_aa: CASGGVNSYNEQFF
cdr3_nt: TGTGCCAGCGGGGGGGTAAACTCCTACAATGAGCAGTTCTTC
d_call: TRBD2
clone_size: few
j_call: TRBJ2-1
v_call: TRBV6-1

cdr3_aa: CASSLGDRVNTEAFF
cdr3_nt: TGTGCCAGCAGTCTCGGGGACAGAGTGAACACTGAAGCTTTCTTT
d_call: TRBD1
clone_size: many
j_call: TRBJ1-1
v_call: TRBV6-2/TRBV6-3

cdr3_aa: CASTTVRAYEQYF
cdr3_nt: TGTGCCAGCACTACAGTGCGGGCCTACGAGCAGTACTTC
d_call: .
clone_size: .
j_call: TRBJ2-7
v_call: TRBV6-2/TRBV6-3

cdr3_aa: CASSFGGSFYNEQFF
cdr3_nt: TGTGCCAGCAGCTTTGGCGGGAGTTTTTACAATGAGCAGTTCTTC
d_call: TRBD2
clone_size: .
j_call: TRBJ2-1
v_call: TRBV5-8

cdr3_aa: CASSLVTGTGGSGANVLTF
cdr3_nt: TGCGCCAGCAGCCTAGTAACCGGGACAGGGGGCTCTGGGGCCAACGTCCTGACTTTC
d_call: TRBD1
clone_size: .
j_call: TRBJ2-6
v_call: TRBV4-1

cdr3_aa: CASSLAVGELFF
cdr3_nt: TGTGCCAGCAGCTTAGCGGTGGGGGAGCTGTTTTTT
d_call: .
clone_size: many
j_call: TRBJ2-2
v_call: TRBV7-2

cdr3_aa: CSARQEKLFF
cdr3_nt: TGCAGTGCTAGACAGGAAAAACTGTTTTTT
d_call: .
clone_size: .
j_call: TRBJ1-4
v_call: TRBV20-1

cdr3_aa: CASSQSGGTEAFF
cdr3_nt: TGTGCCAGCAGCCAATCCGGGGGAACTGAAGCTTTCTTT
d_call: .
clone_size: .
j_call: TRBJ1-1
v_call: TRBV3-1

cdr3_aa: CASSFYGTNYGYTF
cdr3_nt: TGTGCCAGCAGTTTTTACGGAACTAACTATGGCTACACCTTC
d_call: .
clone_size: .
j_call: TRBJ1-2
v_call: TRBV27

cdr3_aa: CASSIRLKSADEQYF
cdr3_nt: TGCGCCAGCAGCATACGTCTAAAGTCAGCCGACGAGCAGTACTTC
d_call: .
clone_size: few
j_call: TRBJ2-7
v_call: TRBV5-1

cdr3_aa: CASSLTPGTGGSYGYTF
cdr3_nt: TGTGCCAGCAGTTTAACACCCGGGACAGGGGGCAGCTATGGCTACACCTTC
d_call: TRBD1
clone_size: .
j_call: TRBJ1-2
v_call: TRBV27

cdr3_aa: CASSEAGSVFGANVLTF
cdr3_nt: TGTGCCAGCAGTGAAGCGGGTAGCGTCTTTGGGGCCAACGTCCTGACTTTC
d_call: .
clone_size: .
j_call: TRBJ2-6
v_call: TRBV6-1

cdr3_aa: CASSQDLQGIYEQFF
cdr3_nt: TGCGCCAGCAGCCAAGATCTCCAGGGAATCTATGAGCAGTTCTTC
d_call: .
clone_size: .
j_call: TRBJ2-1
v_call: TRBV4-3

cdr3_aa: CSARDREGNQPQHF
cdr3_nt: TGCAGTGCTAGAGACAGGGAAGGGAATCAGCCCCAGCATTTT
d_call: .
clone_size: .
j_call: TRBJ1-5
v_call: TRBV20-1

cdr3_aa: CASSPFTSGPSTDTQYF
cdr3_nt: TGCGCCAGCAGCCCATTCACTAGCGGACCTAGCACAGATACGCAGTATTTT
d_call: TRBD2
clone_size: .
j_call: TRBJ2-3
v_call: TRBV5-1

cdr3_aa: CAINGQAEETQYF
cdr3_nt: TGTGCCATCAACGGACAGGCGGAAGAGACCCAGTACTTC
d_call: TRBD1
clone_size: many
j_call: TRBJ2-5
v_call: TRBV10-3

cdr3_aa: CASSQELFSGNTIYF
cdr3_nt: TGCGCCAGCAGCCAAGAACTTTTCTCTGGAAACACCATATATTTT
d_call: .
clone_size: many
j_call: TRBJ1-3
v_call: TRBV4-3

cdr3_aa: CASRPFLDSPLHF
cdr3_nt: TGTGCCAGCAGGCCTTTCTTGGATTCACCCCTCCACTTT
d_call: .
clone_size: .
j_call: TRBJ1-6
v_call: TRBV27

cdr3_aa: CASSYPGTGGNQPQHF
cdr3_nt: TGTGCCAGCAGTTACCCCGGGACAGGGGGCAATCAGCCCCAGCATTTT
d_call: TRBD1
clone_size: .
j_call: TRBJ1-5
v_call: TRBV6-2/TRBV6-3

cdr3_aa: CASSSGTSRSYEQYF
cdr3_nt: TGTGCCAGCAGCTCAGGGACTAGCCGTTCCTACGAGCAGTACTTC
d_call: TRBD2
clone_size: few
j_call: TRBJ2-7
v_call: TRBV7-2

cdr3_aa: CASSSMPGDSYYGYTF
cdr3_nt: TGTGCCAGCAGTTCTATGCCGGGGGATTCATACTATGGCTACACCTTC
d_call: .
clone_size: .
j_call: TRBJ1-2
v_call: TRBV27

cdr3_aa: CASSEGTIGGYTF
cdr3_nt: TGTGCCAGCAGTGAGGGGACTATCGGGGGCTACACCTTC
d_call: .
clone_size: few
j_call: TRBJ1-2
v_call: TRBV14

cdr3_aa: CASSQVTGYGYTF
cdr3_nt: TGCGCCAGCAGCCAAGTCACAGGGTATGGCTACACCTTC
d_call: .
clone_size: many
j_call: TRBJ1-2
v_call: TRBV4-1

cdr3_aa: CASSSPGTAIGNEQFF
cdr3_nt: TGTGCCAGCAGCAGCCCAGGGACAGCTATAGGTAATGAGCAGTTCTTC
d_call: TRBD1
clone_size: .
j_call: TRBJ2-1
v_call: TRBV5-6